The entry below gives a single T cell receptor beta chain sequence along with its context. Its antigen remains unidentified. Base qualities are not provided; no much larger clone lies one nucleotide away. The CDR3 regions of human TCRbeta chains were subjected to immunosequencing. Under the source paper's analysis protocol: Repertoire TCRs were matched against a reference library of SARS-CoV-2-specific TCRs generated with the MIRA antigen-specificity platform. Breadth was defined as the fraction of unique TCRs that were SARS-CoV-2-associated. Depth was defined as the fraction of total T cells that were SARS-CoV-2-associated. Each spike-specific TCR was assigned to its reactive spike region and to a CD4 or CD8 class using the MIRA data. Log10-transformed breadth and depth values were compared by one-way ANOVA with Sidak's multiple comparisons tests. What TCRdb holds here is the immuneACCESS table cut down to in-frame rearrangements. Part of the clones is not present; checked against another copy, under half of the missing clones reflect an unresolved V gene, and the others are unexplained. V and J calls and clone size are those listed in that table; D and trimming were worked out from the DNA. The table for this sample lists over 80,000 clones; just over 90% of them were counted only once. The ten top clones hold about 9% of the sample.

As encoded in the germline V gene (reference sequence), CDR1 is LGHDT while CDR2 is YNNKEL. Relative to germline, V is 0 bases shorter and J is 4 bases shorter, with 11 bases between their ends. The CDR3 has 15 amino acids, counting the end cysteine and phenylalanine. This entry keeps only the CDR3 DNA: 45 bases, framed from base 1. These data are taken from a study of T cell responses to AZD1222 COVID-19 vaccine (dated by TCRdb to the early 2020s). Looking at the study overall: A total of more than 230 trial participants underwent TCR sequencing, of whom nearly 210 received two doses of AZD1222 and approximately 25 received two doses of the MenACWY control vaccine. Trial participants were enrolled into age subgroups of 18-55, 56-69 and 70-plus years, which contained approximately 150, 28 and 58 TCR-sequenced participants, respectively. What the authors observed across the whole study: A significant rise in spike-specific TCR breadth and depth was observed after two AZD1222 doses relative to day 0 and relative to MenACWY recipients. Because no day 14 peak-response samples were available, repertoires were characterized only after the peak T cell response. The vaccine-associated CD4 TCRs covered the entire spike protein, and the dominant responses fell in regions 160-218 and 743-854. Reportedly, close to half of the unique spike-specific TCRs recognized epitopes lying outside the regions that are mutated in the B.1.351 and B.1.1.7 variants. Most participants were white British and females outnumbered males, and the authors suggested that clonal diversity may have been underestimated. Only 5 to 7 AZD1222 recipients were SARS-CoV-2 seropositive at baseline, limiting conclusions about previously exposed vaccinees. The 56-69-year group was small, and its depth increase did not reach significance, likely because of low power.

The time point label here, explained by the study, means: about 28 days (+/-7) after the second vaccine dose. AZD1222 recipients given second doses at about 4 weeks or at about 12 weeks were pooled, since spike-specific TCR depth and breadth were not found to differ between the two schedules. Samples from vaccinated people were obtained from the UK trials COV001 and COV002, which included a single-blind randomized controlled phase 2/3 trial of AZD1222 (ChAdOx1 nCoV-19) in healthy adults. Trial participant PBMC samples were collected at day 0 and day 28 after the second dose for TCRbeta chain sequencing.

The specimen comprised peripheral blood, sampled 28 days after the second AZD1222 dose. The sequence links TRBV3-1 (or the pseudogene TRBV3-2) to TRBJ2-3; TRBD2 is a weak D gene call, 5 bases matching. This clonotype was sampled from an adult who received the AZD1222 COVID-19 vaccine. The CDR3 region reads CASSQDTSRADTQYF. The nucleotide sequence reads TGTGCCAGCAGCCAAGATACTAGTAGGGCAGATACGCAGTATTTT.